This is a list of T cell receptor beta chains from one sample in a study of blood T cell repertoires in COVID-19. Sequenced by immunoSEQ multiplex PCR; TCRdb stores in-frame clones only, minus some. Counted here are around 230,000 clones, around 90% occurring once; the ten biggest clones make up just over 7%. The sequenced material came from peripheral blood. These receptors all come from a man aged 55 to 70 who had recovered from COVID-19. Each CDR3 is given with its conserved first and last residue.

V: TRBV24-1
CDR3: CATSAGQYQETQYF

V: TRBV5-1
CDR3: CASSESGQGDSPLHF

V: TRBV19
CDR3: CASSIPGAGGDEQFF

V: TRBV27
CDR3: CASSFREKGIYNSPLHF

V: TRBV4-2
CDR3: CASSRGGSATNEKLFF

V: TRBV9
CDR3: CASSPEDTNTEAFF

V: TRBV18
CDR3: CASSPRVGTSLGNEQFF

V: TRBV19
CDR3: CASSTRQGLLYEQYF

V: TRBV6-5
CDR3: CASSRNRGQLTEAFF

V: TRBV7-2
CDR3: CASSSDVASPLHF

V: TRBV9
CDR3: CASSTGTGENYEQYF

V: TRBV4-1
CDR3: CASSQRERNYEQYF

V: TRBV3-1/TRBV3-2
CDR3: CASSQVTLGRGETQYF

V: TRBV24-1
CDR3: CATSAAGQPVVDTQYF